The rows below give T cell receptor beta chains drawn from one sample of a study of naive and memory T cell subsets. MiXCR was run by TCRdb on the UMI-ligation and nested PCR reads, yielding one entry per CDR3 protein. The data contain roughly 150,000 distinct CDR3 sequences, under 25% of them singletons. Sequenced material: naive CD8+ T cells from blood. All receptors come from a human donor in good health. Each CDR3 is given with its conserved first and last residue. D genes are given only for firm matches. For some rows the clone size is stated as once, few or many, or as a class when expanded; others skip it.

D,V,J,size,DNA,CDR3
NA,TRBV6-2/TRBV6-3,TRBJ1-2,NA,TGTGCCAGCAGCCCATCCCCACTGTATGGCTACACCTTC,CASSPSPLYGYTF
NA,TRBV20-1,TRBJ1-1,few,TGCAGTGCTATTCGGCCCGGCACTGAAGCTTTCTTT,CSAIRPGTEAFF
TRBD2,TRBV6-2/TRBV6-3,TRBJ2-1,NA,TGTGCCAGCAGTTTCCTACTAGCGGAGATATACAATGAGCAGTTCTTC,CASSFLLAEIYNEQFF
TRBD2,TRBV3-1,TRBJ2-1,NA,TGTGCCAGCAGCCACCCGACTAGCGGGAGAGATTATTCCGAGGGCTCCTACAATGAGCAGTTCTTC,CASSHPTSGRDYSEGSYNEQFF
NA,TRBV6-6,TRBJ2-7,NA,TGTGCCAGCAGTTATTCCGGGACTGAGGCTACCTACGAGCAGTACTTC,CASSYSGTEATYEQYF
NA,TRBV29-1,TRBJ2-5,few,TGCAGCGTTCAGGAGGTGAAAGAGACCCAGTACTTC,CSVQEVKETQYF
NA,TRBV29-1,TRBJ2-1,few,TGCAGCCCGGGGAAGCGGGACAATGAGCAGTTCTTC,CSPGKRDNEQFF
NA,TRBV24-1,TRBJ2-3,NA,TGTGCCACCAGTGTGCAGGGGATCACAGATACGCAGTATTTT,CATSVQGITDTQYF
TRBD1,TRBV11-3,TRBJ2-2,few,TGTGCCAGCAGCCCGCGGACAGGGCGGGCCGGGGAGCTGTTTTTT,CASSPRTGRAGELFF
NA,TRBV28,TRBJ1-2,NA,TGTGCCAGCAGTTTCCTGGGGACGGACCCGAGAGGCTACACCTTC,CASSFLGTDPRGYTF
TRBD2,TRBV6-5,TRBJ2-3,few,TGTGCCAGCAGTTACGATCCCGGGACTAGCGGATCGTATACGCAGTATTTT,CASSYDPGTSGSYTQYF
TRBD2,TRBV27,TRBJ2-1,few,TGTGCCAGCAGTCTCACCCCGGGACTAGTCAATGAGCAGTTCTTC,CASSLTPGLVNEQFF
TRBD1,TRBV28,TRBJ2-7,NA,TGTGCCAGCAGTTTTTCCGACAGGGTGTTATACTTC,CASSFSDRVLYF
TRBD2,TRBV9,TRBJ2-2,many,TGTGCCAGCAGCCCCCCATTTAGCGGGGGGTCAAACACCGGGGAGCTGTTTTTT,CASSPPFSGGSNTGELFF
NA,TRBV29-1,TRBJ2-7,few,TGCAGCGTTGGTGGCGGGCTCTCCTACGAGCAGTACTTC,CSVGGGLSYEQYF
TRBD2,TRBV20-1,TRBJ2-1,NA,TGCAGTGCTAGGCAGCTAGCGGGAGTATATAGCGATGAGCAGTTCTTC,CSARQLAGVYSDEQFF
NA,TRBV3-1,TRBJ2-2,few,TGTGCCAGCAGCCAAGATTTGGTGGTGACGAACACCGGGGAGCTGTTTTTT,CASSQDLVVTNTGELFF
TRBD2,TRBV27,TRBJ2-7,few,TGTGCCAGCAGTTTATATAGGCTAGCGGACCACACCTACGAGCAGTACTTC,CASSLYRLADHTYEQYF
TRBD2,TRBV11-3,TRBJ2-1,NA,TGTGCCAGCAGCCCCGGGAATAGCGGGCACAATGAGCAGTTCTTC,CASSPGNSGHNEQFF
TRBD2,TRBV13,TRBJ2-1,few,TGTGCCAGCAGCTTAGTAGGGCTAGCGGGAGGGAACAATGAGCAGTTCTTC,CASSLVGLAGGNNEQFF
TRBD1,TRBV6-1,TRBJ1-1,few,TGTGCCAGCAGTGGGACAGGGATTCTTGAAGCTTTCTTT,CASSGTGILEAFF
NA,TRBV28,TRBJ1-4,few,TGTGCCAGCAGTTTCTCTAATGAAAAACTGTTTTTT,CASSFSNEKLFF
NA,TRBV5-1,TRBJ2-7,NA,TGCGCCAGCCAGGCTTTGTGGGGAGACTACGAGCAGTACTTC,CASQALWGDYEQYF
NA,TRBV6-2/TRBV6-3,TRBJ2-7,few,TGTGCCAGCAGTTGGGTAGTCCACGAGCAGTACTTC,CASSWVVHEQYF
TRBD1,TRBV12-5,TRBJ2-7,few,TGTGCTAGTGGTTTCCAGGACAGGACGTACGAGCAGTACTTC,CASGFQDRTYEQYF
NA,TRBV18,TRBJ2-7,few,TGTGCCAGCTCACCACGGGGAAAGGGCTACGAGCAGTACTTC,CASSPRGKGYEQYF
TRBD2,TRBV20-1,TRBJ2-5,few,TGCAGTGCGAGGACTAGTGTTGGGGAAGGGGTGGAGACCCAGTACTTC,CSARTSVGEGVETQYF
NA,TRBV29-1,TRBJ2-1,NA,TGCAGCGTTGAAGATCCCAGGACACCTTACAATGAGCAGTTCTTC,CSVEDPRTPYNEQFF
TRBD1,TRBV2,TRBJ1-1,NA,TGTGCCAGCAGTGAACGGCAGGGGGTCGGAGCTTTCTTT,CASSERQGVGAFF
NA,TRBV28,TRBJ1-6,few,TGTGCCAGCAACACCAGGGAGAGACCCTATAATTCACCCCTCCACTTT,CASNTRERPYNSPLHF
NA,TRBV10-2,TRBJ2-3,NA,TGCGCCAGTGCAGTAGTTCACACAGATACGCAGTATTTT,CASAVVHTDTQYF
TRBD2,TRBV29-1,TRBJ2-3,NA,TGCAGCGTTGAGGCCGGGCGGGGAGCGGGAGGTTTCGAACACCGTGATACGCAGTATTTT,CSVEAGRGAGGFEHRDTQYF
TRBD1,TRBV28,TRBJ1-1,NA,TGTGCCAGCAGTTTATTGGGACAGACGAACACTGAAGCTTTCTTT,CASSLLGQTNTEAFF
NA,TRBV12-5,TRBJ2-2,few,TGTGCTAGTGGTTTGGCCACGAACACCGGGGAGCTGTTTTTT,CASGLATNTGELFF
TRBD2,TRBV7-6,TRBJ2-3,many,TGTGCCAGCAGCATACAACTAGCGGGAGCGGAAGATACGCAGTATTTT,CASSIQLAGAEDTQYF
NA,TRBV5-1,TRBJ2-1,many,TGCGCCAGCAGCTTTGCGGGTGGCTCCTACAATGAGCAGTTCTTC,CASSFAGGSYNEQFF
NA,TRBV14,TRBJ2-3,few,TGTGCCAGCAGCCAAGATCCGACAGATACGCAGTATTTT,CASSQDPTDTQYF
NA,TRBV10-2,TRBJ2-1,many,TGCGCCAGCAGTGGGGGCGGTCAGGGGCAGTGGGAGCAGTTCTTC,CASSGGGQGQWEQFF
NA,TRBV28,TRBJ2-7,NA,TGTGCCAGCAGTTTTATAGGAGACCTCTTGGAGCAGTACTTC,CASSFIGDLLEQYF
TRBD2,TRBV29-1,TRBJ2-3,NA,TGCAGCGTTGGGGGGGGGACAGATACGCAGTATTTT,CSVGGGTDTQYF
NA,TRBV29-1,TRBJ2-3,few,TGCAGCGTTGAAGACCAGGTCAGAGATACGCAGTATTTT,CSVEDQVRDTQYF
TRBD1,TRBV18,TRBJ2-7,many,TGTGCCAGCTCACCAAGTTTCGGGACAGGGGGCCTGAACCCCTACGAGCAGTACTTC,CASSPSFGTGGLNPYEQYF
NA,TRBV28,TRBJ1-1,NA,TGTGCCAGCAGCCCCCCGGAGCTGAACACTGAAGCTTTCTTT,CASSPPELNTEAFF
NA,TRBV6-2/TRBV6-3,TRBJ1-2,NA,TGTGCCAGCAGTTACTCGAGAGGGGAGAACACCTTC,CASSYSRGENTF
TRBD1,TRBV23-1,TRBJ2-3,NA,TGCGCCAGCAGTCTACAGGGGGCGAAGACAGATACGCAGTATTTT,CASSLQGAKTDTQYF